This T cell receptor (beta chain) was identified during a study of blood T cell repertoires in COVID-19. Some clones are missing from TCRdb's copy, which holds only in-frame ones; the method was immunoSEQ multiplex PCR. This table has under 250,000 clones, around 89% appearing once. The length of the CDR3 is 14 residues. Germline trimming cut 5 bases from V and 6 bases from J; bases unmatched to any gene: 8. Germline CDR1 SNHLY, CDR2 FYNNEI. The rearrangement joins TRBV2 to TRBJ1-1; TRBD1 matches at 8 bases. The TCR sequence derives from a woman aged 35 to 49 with acute or convalescent COVID-19. Input material: peripheral blood. Written as DNA, the CDR3 is TGTGCCAGCAGTCGCCGACAGGGGAATTCTGAAGCTTTCTTT. This encodes CASSRRQGNSEAFF. Full variable domain (outside the CDR3, taken from reference TRBV2 and TRBJ1-1): EPEVTQTPSHQVTQMGQEVILRCVPISNHLYFYWYRQILGQKVEFLVSFYNNEISEKSEIFDDQFSVERPDGSNFTLKIRSTKLEDSAMYFCASSRRQGNSEAFFGQGTRLTVV.